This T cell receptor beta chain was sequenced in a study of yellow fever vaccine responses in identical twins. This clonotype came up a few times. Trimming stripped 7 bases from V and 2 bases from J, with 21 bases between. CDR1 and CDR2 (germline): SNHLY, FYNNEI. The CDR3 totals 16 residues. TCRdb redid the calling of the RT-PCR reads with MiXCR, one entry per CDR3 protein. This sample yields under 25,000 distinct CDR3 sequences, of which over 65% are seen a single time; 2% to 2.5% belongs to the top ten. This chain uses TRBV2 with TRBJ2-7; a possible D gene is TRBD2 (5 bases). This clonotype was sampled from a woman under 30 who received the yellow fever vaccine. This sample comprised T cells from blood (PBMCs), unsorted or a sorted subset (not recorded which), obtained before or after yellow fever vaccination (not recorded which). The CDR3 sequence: CASTTSIRTETYEQYF. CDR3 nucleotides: TGTGCCAGCACTACATCAATCCGGACTGAAACCTACGAGCAGTACTTC.